This record concerns one T cell receptor (beta chain) sequence. This clone was observed once. Its antigen target is currently unknown. Nothing much larger sits one base from this clone, and base qualities are not available. In Seattle, one collaborating source enrolled patients while the infection was active and tracked those patients longitudinally over the course of disease. Whole blood was collected in K2EDTA tubes by collaborating institutions according to the institutions' own protocols. For TCRbeta analysis, collaborators shipped samples as frozen whole blood, isolated PBMCs, or DNA extracted from either of those sample types. This sample was included in a study of blood T cell repertoires in COVID-19 (dated by TCRdb to 2019 to 2021). General notes on the study: The collaborator samples originated in the United States, Italy and Spain and spanned the acute and convalescent phases of COVID-19. The prospective study material was composed of cDNA or gDNA derived from T cells, B-cell-depleted T cells, or PBMCs. Subjects who had been exposed to COVID-19, were actively infected with it, or had recovered from it provided the deeply sampled blood TCRbeta repertoires that made up the dataset. The repertoires were released in a freely available public database meant as a resource for research on the immune response to SARS-CoV-2. The samples were drawn from two sources: the first 160 participants of the ongoing ImmuneRACE study, and 1,254 subjects contributed by 6 global collaborators. Sample metadata almost always included a de-identified subject ID, COVID-19 status, age in years and sex. Where HLA class I and class II types were available, the types were taken from metadata supplied by the sample provider, not from assay-based typing.

TCRbeta CDR3 regions were amplified from genomic DNA using the immunoSEQ Assay, a bias-controlled multiplex PCR. The published analysis was carried out like this. Nucleated cell counts per sample were estimated from amplification of reference gene primers within the assay. To quantify the absolute abundance of each unique TCRbeta CDR3 rearrangement, sequence reads were collapsed and filtered. For each sample, productive Simpson clonality was calculated as the square root of Simpson's diversity index across productive rearrangements. TCRdb holds this immuneACCESS table with in-frame rearrangements only. Some clones are missing; in checked studies, unresolved V genes explain under half, and the rest has no known cause. The DNA was the basis for D and trimming; V, J and clone size are from that table. The sample yields more than 85,000 clones; about 85% were counted once. The ten largest make up around 5.3% of the sample.

General conclusions and limits of the study: The quantity of clinical and demographic metadata differed by source and by participant and was supplied without curation.

The CDR1 and CDR2 encoded by the germline V gene (reference sequence) are LNHDA and SQIVND. From V the trimming removes 3 bases and from J it removes 1 base, while the gene matches leave 7 bases of the junction unaccounted for. Spanning cysteine to phenylalanine, the CDR3 consists of 16 amino acids. The read is trimmed to its CDR3 DNA, 48 bases read in frame from base 1. This sequence originates from a woman aged 45-65 years with COVID-19, enrolled during active disease. The chain couples TRBV19 to TRBJ2-7, with 9 bases matching TRBD1. Sequenced: peripheral blood. The CDR3 sequence is CASSMITGTGSYEQYF. The DNA reads TGTGCCAGTAGTATGATTACCGGGACAGGGTCCTACGAGCAGTACTTC.